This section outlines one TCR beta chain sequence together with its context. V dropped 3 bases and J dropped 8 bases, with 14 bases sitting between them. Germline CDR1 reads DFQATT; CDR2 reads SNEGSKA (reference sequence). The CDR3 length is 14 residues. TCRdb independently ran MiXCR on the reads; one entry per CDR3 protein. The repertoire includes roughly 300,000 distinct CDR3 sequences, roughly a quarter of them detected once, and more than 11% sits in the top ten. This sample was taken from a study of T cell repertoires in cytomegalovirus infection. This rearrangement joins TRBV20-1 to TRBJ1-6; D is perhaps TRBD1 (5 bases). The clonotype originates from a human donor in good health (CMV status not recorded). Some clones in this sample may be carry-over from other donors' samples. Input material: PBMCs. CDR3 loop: CSASVNKGDSPLHF. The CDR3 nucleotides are TGCAGTGCTAGCGTAAATAAAGGGGATTCACCCCTCCACTTT.